The rows below give T cell receptor beta chains drawn from one sample of a study of cytomegalovirus exposure and HLA in healthy donors. Method: immunoSEQ multiplex PCR; TCRdb's copy keeps in-frame clones and lacks some. The sample shows some 85,000 clones, about 73% of them seen only once. The sequenced material came from PBMCs. All receptors derive from a woman aged 40-49 years in good health and CMV-seropositive. CDR3s include the opening cysteine and the closing phenylalanine or tryptophan. Fields, in order: V gene, J gene, clone size, D gene, CDR3 protein, CDR3 DNA. The D gene is left open where the match is weak. Clone size, where shown, is once, few, many, or a class for clones that have expanded.

v_call: TRBV11-2; j_call: TRBJ2-1; clone_size: NA; d_call: TRBD2; cdr3_aa: CASSRTSGKVEQFF; cdr3_nt: TGTGCCAGCAGTAGGACTAGCGGGAAAGTTGAGCAGTTCTTC
v_call: TRBV5-6; j_call: TRBJ2-7; clone_size: NA; d_call: TRBD1; cdr3_aa: CASKSVDRVDEQYF; cdr3_nt: TGTGCCAGCAAATCCGTCGACAGGGTCGACGAGCAGTACTTC
v_call: TRBV18; j_call: TRBJ2-4; clone_size: NA; d_call: NA; cdr3_aa: CASSPTAEAKNIQYF; cdr3_nt: TGTGCCAGCTCACCAACAGCCGAAGCCAAAAACATTCAGTACTTC
v_call: TRBV28; j_call: TRBJ2-7; clone_size: NA; d_call: NA; cdr3_aa: CASTRPMPYEQYF; cdr3_nt: TGTGCCAGCACACGCCCCATGCCCTACGAGCAGTACTTC
v_call: TRBV28; j_call: TRBJ2-7; clone_size: NA; d_call: NA; cdr3_aa: CASSPPARGGEQYF; cdr3_nt: TGTGCCAGCAGTCCACCTGCGAGAGGAGGGGAGCAGTACTTC
v_call: TRBV9; j_call: TRBJ2-2; clone_size: few; d_call: TRBD2; cdr3_aa: CASSVGSGRPGTGELFF; cdr3_nt: TGTGCCAGCAGCGTAGGTAGCGGGAGGCCTGGCACCGGGGAGCTGTTTTTT
v_call: TRBV5-6; j_call: TRBJ2-5; clone_size: NA; d_call: TRBD1; cdr3_aa: CASSTAGLQGFETQYF; cdr3_nt: TGTGCCAGCAGCACGGCCGGGCTACAGGGGTTTGAGACCCAGTACTTC
v_call: TRBV25-1; j_call: TRBJ2-7; clone_size: NA; d_call: NA; cdr3_aa: CASSAQTTIYEQYF; cdr3_nt: TGTGCCAGCAGTGCCCAGACTACAATCTACGAGCAGTACTTC
v_call: TRBV7-3; j_call: TRBJ2-3; clone_size: NA; d_call: NA; cdr3_aa: CASSPDSFLTDTQYF; cdr3_nt: TGTGCCAGCAGCCCTGACTCTTTCCTCACAGATACGCAGTATTTT
v_call: TRBV7-9; j_call: TRBJ1-2; clone_size: NA; d_call: TRBD1; cdr3_aa: CASSLLGQGADGYTF; cdr3_nt: TGTGCCAGCAGCCTCCTTGGGCAGGGGGCCGATGGCTACACCTTC
v_call: TRBV11-3; j_call: TRBJ2-4; clone_size: NA; d_call: NA; cdr3_aa: CASSTMGGGEGAKNIQYF; cdr3_nt: TGTGCCAGCAGCACAATGGGTGGGGGCGAGGGGGCCAAAAACATTCAGTACTTC
v_call: TRBV28; j_call: TRBJ2-1; clone_size: NA; d_call: TRBD2; cdr3_aa: CASSNSGGSSYNEQFF; cdr3_nt: TGTGCCAGCAGTAATAGCGGGGGCAGCTCCTACAATGAGCAGTTCTTC
v_call: TRBV4-1; j_call: TRBJ1-3; clone_size: NA; d_call: NA; cdr3_aa: CASSQDRGSGNTIYF; cdr3_nt: TGCGCCAGCAGCCAAGATCGGGGGTCTGGAAACACCATATATTTT
v_call: TRBV7-9; j_call: TRBJ1-2; clone_size: few; d_call: NA; cdr3_aa: CASSQISPLQDRGYTF; cdr3_nt: TGTGCCAGCAGTCAAATTAGCCCCCTACAGGATCGTGGCTACACCTTC
v_call: TRBV28; j_call: TRBJ2-5; clone_size: few; d_call: NA; cdr3_aa: CASRGGRAGQETQYF; cdr3_nt: TGTGCCAGCAGGGGGGGGCGGGCCGGCCAAGAGACCCAGTACTTC
v_call: TRBV27; j_call: TRBJ2-7; clone_size: NA; d_call: NA; cdr3_aa: CASRMQGGRYEQYF; cdr3_nt: TGTGCCAGCAGAATGCAGGGGGGTAGGTACGAGCAGTACTTC
v_call: TRBV7-8; j_call: TRBJ1-3; clone_size: NA; d_call: TRBD1; cdr3_aa: CASSRSTGNSGNTIYF; cdr3_nt: TGTGCCAGCAGCAGATCGACAGGGAACTCTGGAAACACCATATATTTT
v_call: TRBV25-1; j_call: TRBJ2-1; clone_size: few; d_call: TRBD2; cdr3_aa: CASSVTGGSYNEQFF; cdr3_nt: TGTGCCAGCAGTGTAACGGGAGGATCCTACAATGAGCAGTTCTTC
v_call: TRBV6-4; j_call: TRBJ2-5; clone_size: NA; d_call: NA; cdr3_aa: CASAAGPQETQYF; cdr3_nt: TGTGCCAGCGCGGCGGGGCCCCAAGAGACCCAGTACTTC
v_call: TRBV6-4; j_call: TRBJ2-1; clone_size: many; d_call: TRBD2; cdr3_aa: CASSGTSGDYNEQFF; cdr3_nt: TGTGCCAGCAGTGGGACTAGCGGGGACTACAATGAGCAGTTCTTC
v_call: TRBV7-9; j_call: TRBJ1-1; clone_size: NA; d_call: TRBD1; cdr3_aa: CASSGEGQGKAFF; cdr3_nt: TGTGCCAGCAGCGGAGAGGGACAGGGGAAAGCTTTCTTT
v_call: TRBV10-3; j_call: TRBJ2-3; clone_size: NA; d_call: TRBD2; cdr3_aa: CATAGESGTTDTQYF; cdr3_nt: TGTGCCACCGCCGGAGAGAGCGGGACCACAGATACGCAGTATTTT
v_call: TRBV6-6; j_call: TRBJ2-7; clone_size: once; d_call: TRBD2; cdr3_aa: CASSYSGLADEQYF; cdr3_nt: TGTGCCAGCAGTTACTCTGGACTAGCCGACGAGCAGTACTTC
v_call: TRBV28; j_call: TRBJ2-5; clone_size: NA; d_call: NA; cdr3_aa: CASMVLGGGQETQYF; cdr3_nt: TGTGCCAGCATGGTCCTAGGGGGGGGGCAAGAGACCCAGTACTTC
v_call: TRBV6-1; j_call: TRBJ1-5; clone_size: NA; d_call: NA; cdr3_aa: CASRPGGNQPQHF; cdr3_nt: TGTGCCAGCAGACCAGGGGGCAATCAGCCCCAGCATTTT
v_call: TRBV5-4; j_call: TRBJ2-7; clone_size: NA; d_call: TRBD2; cdr3_aa: CASSSRTSGIYEQYF; cdr3_nt: TGTGCCAGCAGCTCCCGGACTAGCGGGATCTACGAGCAGTACTTC
v_call: TRBV19; j_call: TRBJ2-5; clone_size: NA; d_call: NA; cdr3_aa: CASSIRTGQETQYF; cdr3_nt: TGTGCCAGTAGTATAAGGACTGGGCAAGAGACCCAGTACTTC
v_call: TRBV11-2; j_call: TRBJ2-7; clone_size: NA; d_call: NA; cdr3_aa: CASSTYLISYEQYF; cdr3_nt: TGTGCCAGCAGCACGTACTTAATTTCCTACGAGCAGTACTTC
v_call: TRBV5-1; j_call: TRBJ2-1; clone_size: NA; d_call: TRBD2; cdr3_aa: CASSLVPGGPYNEQFF; cdr3_nt: TGCGCCAGCAGCTTGGTACCGGGAGGACCCTACAATGAGCAGTTCTTC
v_call: TRBV5-4; j_call: TRBJ2-7; clone_size: few; d_call: TRBD2; cdr3_aa: CASSPGTSGVYEQYF; cdr3_nt: TGTGCCAGCAGCCCGGGGACTAGCGGGGTCTACGAGCAGTACTTC
v_call: TRBV9; j_call: TRBJ2-2; clone_size: NA; d_call: NA; cdr3_aa: CASSPRGGQANTGELFF; cdr3_nt: TGTGCCAGCAGCCCCCGGGGAGGACAGGCGAACACCGGGGAGCTGTTTTTT
v_call: TRBV10-3; j_call: TRBJ2-5; clone_size: once; d_call: TRBD2; cdr3_aa: CAISVRGLAGAGGETQYF; cdr3_nt: TGTGCCATCAGTGTGAGGGGACTAGCGGGAGCGGGTGGGGAGACCCAGTACTTC
v_call: TRBV9; j_call: TRBJ1-4; clone_size: NA; d_call: NA; cdr3_aa: CASSVATATNEKLFF; cdr3_nt: TGTGCCAGCAGCGTAGCGACAGCAACTAATGAAAAACTGTTTTTT
v_call: TRBV7-9; j_call: TRBJ1-4; clone_size: NA; d_call: NA; cdr3_aa: CASSRSMTGEKLFF; cdr3_nt: TGTGCCAGCAGCCGCAGTATGACTGGGGAAAAACTGTTTTTT
v_call: TRBV19; j_call: TRBJ2-1; clone_size: NA; d_call: TRBD2; cdr3_aa: CASSPNSGRASDEQFF; cdr3_nt: TGTGCCAGTAGTCCAAATAGCGGGAGGGCCTCCGATGAGCAGTTCTTC
v_call: TRBV4-1; j_call: TRBJ1-1; clone_size: NA; d_call: NA; cdr3_aa: CASSLTGRTEAFF; cdr3_nt: TGCGCCAGCAGTCTAACAGGCCGCACTGAAGCTTTCTTT
v_call: TRBV19; j_call: TRBJ1-1; clone_size: NA; d_call: NA; cdr3_aa: CASTARGANWAFF; cdr3_nt: TGTGCCAGTACCGCACGTGGGGCGAATTGGGCTTTCTTT
v_call: TRBV19; j_call: TRBJ1-5; clone_size: NA; d_call: TRBD1; cdr3_aa: CASRTGQALGSNQPQHF; cdr3_nt: TGTGCCAGTAGGACAGGACAGGCTCTTGGTAGCAATCAGCCCCAGCATTTT
v_call: TRBV2; j_call: TRBJ1-1; clone_size: NA; d_call: NA; cdr3_aa: CASGGRAWGTEAFF; cdr3_nt: TGTGCCAGCGGTGGGCGGGCCTGGGGCACTGAAGCTTTCTTT
v_call: TRBV10-3; j_call: TRBJ1-1; clone_size: NA; d_call: NA; cdr3_aa: CAISEVAGNTEAFF; cdr3_nt: TGTGCCATCAGTGAGGTGGCAGGGAACACTGAAGCTTTCTTT
v_call: TRBV7-2; j_call: TRBJ2-3; clone_size: NA; d_call: NA; cdr3_aa: CASSSGVTSSTDTQYF; cdr3_nt: TGTGCCAGCAGCTCCGGGGTTACCAGCAGCACAGATACGCAGTATTTT
v_call: TRBV27; j_call: TRBJ2-1; clone_size: NA; d_call: TRBD2; cdr3_aa: CASSFLGLAGSNEQFF; cdr3_nt: TGTGCCAGCAGTTTCCTCGGACTAGCGGGATCCAATGAGCAGTTCTTC
v_call: TRBV6-5; j_call: TRBJ2-7; clone_size: NA; d_call: TRBD2; cdr3_aa: CASSYLLAGGPHEQYF; cdr3_nt: TGTGCCAGCAGTTACTTACTAGCGGGAGGGCCCCACGAGCAGTACTTC